This T cell receptor (beta chain) was sequenced for a study of T cell changes during pregnancy in multiple sclerosis. This CDR3 comprises 15 residues. With V trimmed by 3 bases and J by 6 bases, 6 bases remained unmatched. CDR1 is SGHRS and CDR2 is YFSETQ in the germline V gene. The repertoire was sequenced with immunoSEQ multiplex PCR; TCRdb's copy has only in-frame clones and lacks some. Here the sample spans 45,000 or so clones, around 90% being singletons. The TCR was taken from a female donor with multiple sclerosis, enrolled in a pregnancy study. The sequencing sample was made of PBMCs (not recorded whether the cells were cultured). The chain has TRBV5-1 and TRBJ2-1, with TRBD2 identical over 10 bases. DNA for the CDR3: TGCGCCAGCAGCTCCGCTAGCGGGAGTGGCAATGAGCAGTTCTTC. It codes for CASSSASGSGNEQFF.